Listed below are T cell receptor beta chains from one sample, sequenced in a study of T cell responses to AZD1222 COVID-19 vaccine. Produced via immunoSEQ multiplex PCR; TCRdb's table is partial and in-frame only. The repertoire consists of under 95,000 clones, with roughly 88% occurring once and the leading ten covering over 1.2%. Sequenced material: peripheral blood, taken 28 days after the second AZD1222 dose. Receptors originate from an adult who received the AZD1222 COVID-19 vaccine. Both conserved end residues are part of each CDR3. The size field is filled for only some rows; it gives once, few, many or a size class.

CDR3aa,abundance,j_gene,v_gene
CASTGQRRYQETQYF,-,TRBJ2-5,TRBV5-1
CASSSSGGAADTQYF,-,TRBJ2-3,TRBV6-2/TRBV6-3
CASSNNEGNSPLHF,-,TRBJ1-6,TRBV19
CASSLELFQPQHF,-,TRBJ1-5,TRBV28
CASTQSAMAGEQFF,-,TRBJ2-1,TRBV3-1/TRBV3-2
CASSLGRATNEKLFF,-,TRBJ1-4,TRBV7-2
CASSREGAGRGHLYEQYF,once,TRBJ2-7,TRBV3-1/TRBV3-2
CASSYSNTGELFF,-,TRBJ2-2,TRBV6-5
CASSYSLTGDTQYF,-,TRBJ2-3,TRBV6-5
CASSLGAGGPVGYTF,-,TRBJ1-2,TRBV28
CASSQERLRGQEAFF,-,TRBJ1-1,TRBV3-1/TRBV3-2
CASSWRVVQPQHF,-,TRBJ1-5,TRBV7-3
CASKERVYEQFF,once,TRBJ2-1,TRBV2
CAGREWRGGIQFF,-,TRBJ2-1,TRBV30
CASGAASNYGYTF,once,TRBJ1-2,TRBV28
CSVSQSQNYGYTF,-,TRBJ1-2,TRBV29-1
CASSFLGGGGTEAFF,-,TRBJ1-1,TRBV7-9
CATSRSGQALGNQPQHF,-,TRBJ1-5,TRBV15
CAIRGGGWDEQFF,once,TRBJ2-1,TRBV10-3
CASMAGGWYEQYF,-,TRBJ2-7,TRBV19
CASSPGRVGQARREAFF,-,TRBJ1-1,TRBV5-8
CAWRSLLAGGRDTGELFF,-,TRBJ2-2,TRBV30
CASSTRTGHNSPLHF,-,TRBJ1-6,TRBV5-6
CASSFPPARGKLFF,-,TRBJ1-4,TRBV28
CASRTGDTGELFF,-,TRBJ2-2,TRBV6-5
CAISESGLVTSNQPQHF,-,TRBJ1-5,TRBV10-3
CASSPFRGNTDTQYF,-,TRBJ2-3,TRBV11-1
CASSEVGHSGNTIYF,-,TRBJ1-3,TRBV6-1
CASSWTGEGYTF,-,TRBJ1-2,TRBV6-6
CASSRDTSTNEKLFF,-,TRBJ1-4,TRBV4-1
CASSAGGGLPSYEQYF,-,TRBJ2-7,TRBV5-4
CASMMGASNEKLFF,-,TRBJ1-4,TRBV6-5
CASSRNQPQHF,-,TRBJ1-5,TRBV5-4
CASSVGRGQGKSYEQYF,-,TRBJ2-7,TRBV9
CSALDVPEAFF,-,TRBJ1-1,TRBV20-1
CASSGQGNSGYTF,-,TRBJ1-2,TRBV9
CASGNRRHQANEQFF,-,TRBJ2-1,TRBV6-5
CASSRGSKGTQYF,-,TRBJ2-5,TRBV3-1/TRBV3-2
CSVVLMTGYNEKLFF,-,TRBJ1-4,TRBV29-1
CAVSWWEGQETQYF,-,TRBJ2-5,TRBV29-1
CASSQQGTGQPQHF,-,TRBJ1-5,TRBV10-2
CASSQDSQAFYEQYF,-,TRBJ2-7,TRBV4-2
CASSPRALYGYTF,once,TRBJ1-2,TRBV27
CASSLGPESREQYF,once,TRBJ2-7,TRBV7-9
CASSPYRGRNTEAFF,-,TRBJ1-1,TRBV7-8
CASSLGRLNTEAFF,-,TRBJ1-1,TRBV5-1
CASSLTDRGSLSREQYF,-,TRBJ2-7,TRBV7-6
CSASEGTNTEAFF,-,TRBJ1-1,TRBV20-1
CASSSGQGRETQYF,once,TRBJ2-5,TRBV14
CASSLVGQRANYGYTF,-,TRBJ1-2,TRBV5-1
CASSLPGTDGGGYTF,-,TRBJ1-2,TRBV28
CASRQNYGYTF,-,TRBJ1-2,TRBV9
CASSEDNLNTEAFF,-,TRBJ1-1,TRBV5-1